This TCR beta chain was sequenced in a study of cytomegalovirus exposure and HLA in healthy donors. Study-wide findings and caveats: HLA allele associations emerged for 17,000 or so TCR beta sequences in a later analysis, at 0.05 false discovery rate. A missense DCLRE1C variant was associated with V- and J-gene trimming of TCR beta chains in a later analysis, and an independent cohort replicated the association.

Regarding this clone: Its antigen is currently unknown.

The PCR made use of 60 Vbeta and 13 Jbeta primers. The data were produced by immunoSEQ multiplex PCR, yet TCRdb's version contains in-frame clones alone and is incomplete. Of 90,000 to 140,000 clones listed, over 70% are singletons. The CDR3 extends over 11 amino acids. The V and J ends lost 5 bases and 10 bases respectively, with 9 bases between them. Germline CDR1 reads MDHEN; CDR2 reads SYDVKM. The origin of this receptor is a man aged 35 to 55 in good health and CMV-seronegative. Sequences were obtained from PBMCs. This chain connects TRBV28 to TRBJ2-4; D is possibly TRBD2 (5 bases). The chain's CDR3 is CASSTPGIQYF. As DNA, the CDR3 is TGTGCCAGCAGTACACCGGGAATTCAGTACTTC.